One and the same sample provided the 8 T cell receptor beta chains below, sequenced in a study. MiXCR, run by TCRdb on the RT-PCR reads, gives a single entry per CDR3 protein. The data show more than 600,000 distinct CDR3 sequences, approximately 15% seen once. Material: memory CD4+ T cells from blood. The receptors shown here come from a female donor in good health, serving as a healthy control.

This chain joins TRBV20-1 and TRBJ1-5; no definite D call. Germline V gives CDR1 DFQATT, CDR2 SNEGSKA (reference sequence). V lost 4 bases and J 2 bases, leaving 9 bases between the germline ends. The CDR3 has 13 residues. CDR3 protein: CSAIAGGNQPQHF. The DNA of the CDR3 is TGCAGTGCTATTGCGGGAGGCAATCAGCCCCAGCATTTT.

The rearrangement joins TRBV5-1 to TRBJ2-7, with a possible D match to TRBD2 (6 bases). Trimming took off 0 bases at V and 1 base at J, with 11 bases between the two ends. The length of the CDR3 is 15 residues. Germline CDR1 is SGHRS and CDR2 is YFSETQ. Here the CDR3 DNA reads TGCGCCAGCAGCTTGGACGGGGGTTCGTCCTACGAGCAGTACTTC. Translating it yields CASSLDGGSSYEQYF.

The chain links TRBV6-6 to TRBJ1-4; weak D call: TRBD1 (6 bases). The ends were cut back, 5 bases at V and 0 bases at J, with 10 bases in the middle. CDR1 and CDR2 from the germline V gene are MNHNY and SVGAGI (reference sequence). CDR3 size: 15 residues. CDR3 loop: CASSRTASTNEKLFF. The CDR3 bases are TGTGCCAGCAGTAGGACAGCATCAACTAATGAAAAACTGTTTTTT.

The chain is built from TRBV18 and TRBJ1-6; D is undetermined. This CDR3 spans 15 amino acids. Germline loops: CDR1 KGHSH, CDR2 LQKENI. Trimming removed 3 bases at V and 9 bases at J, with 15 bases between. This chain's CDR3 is CASSPRANRGSPLHF. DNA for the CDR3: TGTGCCAGCTCACCCCGGGCCAACAGAGGTTCACCCCTCCACTTT.

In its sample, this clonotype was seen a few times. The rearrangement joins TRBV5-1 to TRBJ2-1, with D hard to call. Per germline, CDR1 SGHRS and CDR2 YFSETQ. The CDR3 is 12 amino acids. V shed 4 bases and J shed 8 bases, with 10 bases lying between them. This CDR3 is CASSKERDEQFF. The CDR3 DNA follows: TGCGCCAGCAGCAAGGAGCGTGATGAGCAGTTCTTC.

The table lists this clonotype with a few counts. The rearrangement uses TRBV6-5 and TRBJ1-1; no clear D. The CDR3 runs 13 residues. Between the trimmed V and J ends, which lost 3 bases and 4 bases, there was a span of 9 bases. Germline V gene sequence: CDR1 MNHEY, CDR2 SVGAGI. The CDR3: CASSYSAGTEAFF. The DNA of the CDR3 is TGTGCCAGCAGTTATTCTGCGGGCACTGAAGCTTTCTTT.

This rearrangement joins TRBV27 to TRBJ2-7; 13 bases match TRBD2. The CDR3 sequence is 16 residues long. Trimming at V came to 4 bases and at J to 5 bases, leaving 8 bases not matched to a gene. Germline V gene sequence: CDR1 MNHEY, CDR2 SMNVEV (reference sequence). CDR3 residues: CASSSPGLAGAHEQYF. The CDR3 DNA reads TGTGCCAGCAGTTCCCCCGGACTAGCGGGAGCCCACGAGCAGTACTTC.

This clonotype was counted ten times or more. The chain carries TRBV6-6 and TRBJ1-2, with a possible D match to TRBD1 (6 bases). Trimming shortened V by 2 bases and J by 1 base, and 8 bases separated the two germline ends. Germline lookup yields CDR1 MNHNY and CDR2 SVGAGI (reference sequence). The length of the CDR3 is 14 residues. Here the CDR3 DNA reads TGTGCCAGCAGTTACGAACAGGGTAACTATGGCTACACCTTC. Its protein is CASSYEQGNYGYTF.